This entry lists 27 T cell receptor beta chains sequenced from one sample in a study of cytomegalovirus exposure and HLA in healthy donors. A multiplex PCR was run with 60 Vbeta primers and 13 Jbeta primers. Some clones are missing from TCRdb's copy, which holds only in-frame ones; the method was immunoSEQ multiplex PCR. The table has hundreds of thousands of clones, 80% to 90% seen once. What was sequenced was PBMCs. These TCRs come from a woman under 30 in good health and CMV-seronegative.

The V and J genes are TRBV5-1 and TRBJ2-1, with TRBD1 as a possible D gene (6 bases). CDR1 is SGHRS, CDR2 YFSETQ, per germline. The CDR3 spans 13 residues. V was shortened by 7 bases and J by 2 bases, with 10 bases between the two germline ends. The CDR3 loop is CASWTAPYNEQFF. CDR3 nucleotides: TGCGCCAGCTGGACAGCTCCCTACAATGAGCAGTTCTTC.

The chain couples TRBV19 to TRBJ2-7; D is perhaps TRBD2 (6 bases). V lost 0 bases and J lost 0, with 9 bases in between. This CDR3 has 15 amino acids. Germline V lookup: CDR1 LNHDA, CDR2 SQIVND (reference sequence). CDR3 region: CASSIDTSSSYEQYF. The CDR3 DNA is TGTGCCAGTAGTATAGATACTAGCTCCTCCTACGAGCAGTACTTC.

The CDR3 region has the DNA TGCGCCAGCAGTGACGGGGATTTGAACACTGAAGCTTTCTTT. Translation: CASSDGDLNTEAFF. The chain carries TRBV10-1 and TRBJ1-1, with D unclear. CDR1 WNHNN and CDR2 SYGVQD come from the germline V gene (reference sequence). Trimming took 3 bases from V and 0 from J, leaving 8 bases between them. The CDR3 loop spans 14 amino acids.

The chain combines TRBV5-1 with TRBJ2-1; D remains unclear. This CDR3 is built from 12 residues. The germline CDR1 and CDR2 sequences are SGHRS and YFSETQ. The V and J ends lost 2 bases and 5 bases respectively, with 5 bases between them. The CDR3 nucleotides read TGCGCCAGCAGCTTCCAGAACAATGAGCAGTTCTTC. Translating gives CASSFQNNEQFF. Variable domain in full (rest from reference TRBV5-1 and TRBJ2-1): KAGVTQTPRYLIKTRGQQVTLSCSPISGHRSVSWYQQTPGQGLQFLFEYFSETQRNKGNFPGRFSGRQFSNSRSEMNVSTLELGDSALYLCASSFQNNEQFFGPGTRLTVL.

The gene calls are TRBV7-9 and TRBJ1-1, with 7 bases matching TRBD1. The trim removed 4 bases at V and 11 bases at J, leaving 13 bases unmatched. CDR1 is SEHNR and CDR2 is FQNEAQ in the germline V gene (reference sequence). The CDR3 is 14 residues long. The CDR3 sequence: CASSSGQWGTTAFF. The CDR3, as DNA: TGTGCCAGCAGCTCGGGACAGTGGGGAACCACGGCTTTCTTT.

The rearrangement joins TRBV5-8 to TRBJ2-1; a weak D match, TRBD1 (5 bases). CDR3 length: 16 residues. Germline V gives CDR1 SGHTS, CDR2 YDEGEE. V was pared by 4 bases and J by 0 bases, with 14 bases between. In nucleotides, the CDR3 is TGTGCCAGCAGCCCAGGGATTCCCAGCTCCTACAATGAGCAGTTCTTC. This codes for CASSPGIPSSYNEQFF.

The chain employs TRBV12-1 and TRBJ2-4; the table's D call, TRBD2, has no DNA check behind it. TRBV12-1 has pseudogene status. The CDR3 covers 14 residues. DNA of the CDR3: TGTGCCAGCAGCCTACGGGACTCAGCGAACATTCAGTACTTC. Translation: CASSLRDSANIQYF.

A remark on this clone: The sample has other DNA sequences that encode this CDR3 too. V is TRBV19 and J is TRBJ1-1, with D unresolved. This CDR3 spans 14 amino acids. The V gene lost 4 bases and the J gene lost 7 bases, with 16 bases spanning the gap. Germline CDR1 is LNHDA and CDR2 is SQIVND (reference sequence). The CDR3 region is CASSTEGEGGEAFF. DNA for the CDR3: TGTGCCAGTAGTACCGAGGGAGAGGGCGGTGAAGCTTTCTTT.

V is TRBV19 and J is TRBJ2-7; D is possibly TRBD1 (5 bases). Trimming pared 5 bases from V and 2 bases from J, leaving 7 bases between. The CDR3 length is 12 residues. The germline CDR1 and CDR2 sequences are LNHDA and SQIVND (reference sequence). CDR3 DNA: TGTGCCAGTAGTCCAGGGACCTACGAGCAGTACTTC. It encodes CASSPGTYEQYF.

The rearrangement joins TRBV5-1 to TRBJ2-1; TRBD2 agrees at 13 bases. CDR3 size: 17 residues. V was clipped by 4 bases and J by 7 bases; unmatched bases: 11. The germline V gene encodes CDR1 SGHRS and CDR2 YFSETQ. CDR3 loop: CASSPTVGGLAGNEQFF. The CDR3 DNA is TGCGCCAGCAGCCCGACGGTTGGGGGACTAGCGGGAAATGAGCAGTTCTTC.

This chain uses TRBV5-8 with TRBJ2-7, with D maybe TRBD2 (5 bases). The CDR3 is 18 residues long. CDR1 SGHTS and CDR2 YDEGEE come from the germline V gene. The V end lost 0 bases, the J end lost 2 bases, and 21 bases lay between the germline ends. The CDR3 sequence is CASSLVSSFGLVAYEQYF. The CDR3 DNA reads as TGTGCCAGCAGCTTGGTATCTTCTTTTGGACTCGTAGCCTACGAGCAGTACTTC. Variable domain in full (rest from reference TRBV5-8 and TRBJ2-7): EAGVTQSPTHLIKTRGQQATLRCSPISGHTSVYWYQQALGLGLQFLLWYDEGEERNRGNFPPRFSGRQFPNYSSELNVNALELEDSALYLCASSLVSSFGLVAYEQYFGPGTRLTVT.

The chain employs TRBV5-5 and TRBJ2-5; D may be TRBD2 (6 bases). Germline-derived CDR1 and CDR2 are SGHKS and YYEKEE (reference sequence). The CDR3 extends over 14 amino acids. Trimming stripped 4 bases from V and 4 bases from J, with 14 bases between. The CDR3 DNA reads TGTGCCAGCAGCAGGGCGGGAATCGGAGAGACCCAGTACTTC. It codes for CASSRAGIGETQYF.

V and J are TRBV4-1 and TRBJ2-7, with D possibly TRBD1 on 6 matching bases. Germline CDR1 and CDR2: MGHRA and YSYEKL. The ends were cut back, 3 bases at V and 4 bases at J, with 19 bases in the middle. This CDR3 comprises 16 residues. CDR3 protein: CASSHLILGQNYEQYF. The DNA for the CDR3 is TGCGCCAGCAGCCACCTTATCCTCGGACAGAATTACGAGCAGTACTTC.

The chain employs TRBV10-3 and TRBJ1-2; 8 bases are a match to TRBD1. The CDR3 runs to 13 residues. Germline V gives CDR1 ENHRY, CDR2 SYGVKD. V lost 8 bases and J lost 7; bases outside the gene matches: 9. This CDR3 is CAIGEQGGGGYTF. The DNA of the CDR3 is TGTGCCATCGGGGAACAGGGGGGCGGTGGCTACACCTTC.

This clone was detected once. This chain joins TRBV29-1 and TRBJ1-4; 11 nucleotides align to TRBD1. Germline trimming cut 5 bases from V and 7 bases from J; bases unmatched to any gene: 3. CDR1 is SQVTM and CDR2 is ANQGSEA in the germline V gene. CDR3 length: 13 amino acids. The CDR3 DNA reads TGCAGCGTTCGGACAGGGGGCCTTGAAAAACTGTTTTTT. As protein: CSVRTGGLEKLFF.

CDR3 protein: CASSMTGRGTEAFF. In DNA form, the CDR3 reads TGTGCCAGCAGTATGACAGGGAGAGGCACTGAAGCTTTCTTT. The gene calls are TRBV2 and TRBJ1-1, with 7 bases fitting TRBD1. The ends lost 5 bases at V and 4 bases at J; junction bases unmatched: 7. CDR3 size: 14 residues. Germline V gene data show CDR1 as SNHLY and CDR2 as FYNNEI.

The CDR3, as DNA: TGTGCCAGCAGTGAAGTGAATACAGTCGGCGAGCAGTACTTC. As protein: CASSEVNTVGEQYF. The rearrangement uses TRBV6-1 and TRBJ2-7; the D is unclear. The V end lost 1 base, the J end lost 6 bases, and 13 bases lay between the germline ends. The CDR3 has 14 amino acids. CDR1 is MNHNS and CDR2 is SASEGT in the germline V gene.

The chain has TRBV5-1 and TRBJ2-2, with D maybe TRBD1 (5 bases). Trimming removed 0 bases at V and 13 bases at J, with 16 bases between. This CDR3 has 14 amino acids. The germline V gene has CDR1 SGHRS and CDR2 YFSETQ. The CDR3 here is CASSLAAFAGLLFF. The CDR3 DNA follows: TGCGCCAGCAGCTTGGCCGCATTTGCAGGGTTGCTGTTTTTT.

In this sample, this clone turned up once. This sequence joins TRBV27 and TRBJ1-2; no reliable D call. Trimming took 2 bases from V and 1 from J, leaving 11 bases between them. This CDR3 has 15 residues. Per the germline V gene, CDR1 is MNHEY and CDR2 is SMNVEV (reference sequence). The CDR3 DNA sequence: TGTGCCAGCAGTTTAAGCCCAGACTATAACTATGGCTACACCTTC. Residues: CASSLSPDYNYGYTF.

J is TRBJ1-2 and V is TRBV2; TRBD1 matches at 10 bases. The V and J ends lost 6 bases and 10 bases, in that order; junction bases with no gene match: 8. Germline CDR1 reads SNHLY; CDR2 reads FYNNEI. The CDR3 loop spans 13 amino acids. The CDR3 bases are TGTGCCAGCAGGGGGGAGGACAGGGGGATCTACACCTTC. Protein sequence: CASRGEDRGIYTF.

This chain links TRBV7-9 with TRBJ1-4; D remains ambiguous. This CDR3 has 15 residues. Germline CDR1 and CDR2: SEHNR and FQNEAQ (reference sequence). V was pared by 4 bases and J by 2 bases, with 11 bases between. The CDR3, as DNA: TGTGCCAGCAGCTCCACCGCGGGTACTAATGAAAAACTGTTTTTT. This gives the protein CASSSTAGTNEKLFF.

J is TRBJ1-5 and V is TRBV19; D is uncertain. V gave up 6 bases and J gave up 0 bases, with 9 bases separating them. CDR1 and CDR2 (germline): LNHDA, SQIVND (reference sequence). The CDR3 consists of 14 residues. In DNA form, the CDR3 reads TGTGCCAGTAGCGGGGTCCTTAGCAATCAGCCCCAGCATTTT. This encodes CASSGVLSNQPQHF.

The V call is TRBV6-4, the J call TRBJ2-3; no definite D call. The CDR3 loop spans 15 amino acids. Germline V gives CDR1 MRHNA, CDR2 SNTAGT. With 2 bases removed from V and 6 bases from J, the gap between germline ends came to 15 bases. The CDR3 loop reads CASSDTETGSDTQYF. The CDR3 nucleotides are TGTGCCAGCAGTGACACAGAAACTGGGTCGGATACGCAGTATTTT.

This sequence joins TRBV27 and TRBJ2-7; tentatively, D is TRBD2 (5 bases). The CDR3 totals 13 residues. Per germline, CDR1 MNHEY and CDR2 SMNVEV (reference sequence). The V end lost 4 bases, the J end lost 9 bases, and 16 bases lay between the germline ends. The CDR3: CASSSTDRSGQYF. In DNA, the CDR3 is TGTGCCAGCAGTTCAACCGACCGAAGCGGGCAGTACTTC.

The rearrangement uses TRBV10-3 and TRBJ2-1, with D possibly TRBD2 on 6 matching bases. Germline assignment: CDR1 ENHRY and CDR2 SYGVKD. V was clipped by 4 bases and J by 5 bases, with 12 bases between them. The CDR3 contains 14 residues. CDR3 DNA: TGTGCCATCAGTGGGGGACTGAACGACAATGAGCAGTTCTTC. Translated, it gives CAISGGLNDNEQFF.

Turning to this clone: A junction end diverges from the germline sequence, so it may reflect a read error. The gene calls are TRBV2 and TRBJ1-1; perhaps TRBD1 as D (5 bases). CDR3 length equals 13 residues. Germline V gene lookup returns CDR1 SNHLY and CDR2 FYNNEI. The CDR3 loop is CASSEEGNSEAFF. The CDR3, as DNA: TGTGCCAGCAGTGAAGAGGGGAACAGTGAAGCTTTCTTT.

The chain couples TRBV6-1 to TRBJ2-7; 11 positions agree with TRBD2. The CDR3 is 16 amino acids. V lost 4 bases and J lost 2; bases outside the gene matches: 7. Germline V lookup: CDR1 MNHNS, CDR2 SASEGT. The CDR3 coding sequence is TGTGCCAGCAGTGGACTTAGCGGGGGGGAAACCTACGAGCAGTACTTC. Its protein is CASSGLSGGETYEQYF.